This T cell receptor beta chain originates from a study of blood T cell repertoires in COVID-19. About the research overall: Acute-phase and convalescent COVID-19 samples originated in the United States, Italy and Spain. Sources were T cells, B-cell-depleted T cells, or PBMCs; the material itself was cDNA or gDNA.

Authors' processing steps: Researchers report that nucleated cell counts were estimated from reference gene primer amplification. Assay: immunoSEQ multiplex PCR; the TCRdb copy retains only in-frame clones and omits some. V and J calls and clone size come straight from that table; D and trimming were deduced from the DNA. Here the sample spans 150,000 to 200,000 clones, under 80% being singletons. The CDR3 has 13 residues. Germline values: CDR1 MGHDK, CDR2 SYGVNS. Trimming pared 4 bases from V and 2 bases from J, leaving 6 bases between. Everyone who took part was roughly 18 to 89 years old, and they came from some 23 US areas.

The source of this sequence is a woman between 50 and 59 years old with acute COVID-19. Specimen: PBMCs or T cells enriched from blood (not recorded which). V and J are TRBV25-1 and TRBJ1-5; D not resolved. The CDR3, as DNA: TGTGCCAGCAGTGCTCGGGGCAATCAGCCCCAGCATTTT. This codes for CASSARGNQPQHF.